Described below is a single T cell receptor beta chain sequence and its context. Its specificity is not known. Trimming removed 4 bases at V and 1 base at J, with 14 bases between. The CDR3 spans 15 residues. The source of the sample is a study of long-term antiretroviral therapy in people with HIV. Turning to the study itself: The 2015 immediate-ART recommendation came about a decade after the earliest samples.

Study-wide findings and caveats: Collection spanned 2004 to 2017; ART regimens may be less effective than current ones.

Survey level was the resolution at which the v3.0 immunoSEQ assay ran. Only in-frame clones appear in the TCRdb table, and some are missing; sequencing was by immunoSEQ multiplex PCR. The sample includes some 45,000 clones, approximately 89% of them seen just once. The chain employs TRBV5-3 and TRBJ1-2; a possible D gene is TRBD1 (5 bases). TRBV5-3 counts as an open reading frame of uncertain function. This material consisted of unsorted PBMCs, taken 0.1 years before starting antiretroviral therapy. The source is a woman aged 45-65 years with HIV. The CDR3 sequence is CARSGGMGDNYGYTF. The CDR3 DNA reads as TGTGCCAGAAGCGGGGGGATGGGGGATAACTATGGCTACACCTTC.